This TCR beta chain was found in a study of cytomegalovirus exposure and HLA in healthy donors. Regarding the study as a whole: Researchers catalogued around 150 TCR beta chains as cytomegalovirus-associated. In a later analysis, DRB1 alleles had the most associated TCRs; HLA-C alleles the fewest. Whilst most TCR sequences proved rare, a subset of public TCRs occurred across many donors.

Trimming removed 5 bases from V and 0 bases from J; junction bases left unmatched: 8. Germline values: CDR1 SGHTA, CDR2 FQGNSA. The CDR3 runs to 18 residues. The PCR had 60 Vbeta and 13 Jbeta primers. Produced via immunoSEQ multiplex PCR; TCRdb's table is partial and in-frame only. The sample shows roughly 100,000 clones, 78% of them seen only once. This clone was detected only once. No antigen is known for it. Sequenced input: PBMCs. The J gene is TRBJ2-3, the V gene TRBV7-2, with 13 bases fitting TRBD2. The clonotype was recovered from a man aged 30 to 39 in good health and CMV-seronegative. Written as DNA, the CDR3 is TGTGCCAGCAGCCCCGATCGACTAGCGGGGGGCAGCACAGATACGCAGTATTTT. Its translation is CASSPDRLAGGSTDTQYF.